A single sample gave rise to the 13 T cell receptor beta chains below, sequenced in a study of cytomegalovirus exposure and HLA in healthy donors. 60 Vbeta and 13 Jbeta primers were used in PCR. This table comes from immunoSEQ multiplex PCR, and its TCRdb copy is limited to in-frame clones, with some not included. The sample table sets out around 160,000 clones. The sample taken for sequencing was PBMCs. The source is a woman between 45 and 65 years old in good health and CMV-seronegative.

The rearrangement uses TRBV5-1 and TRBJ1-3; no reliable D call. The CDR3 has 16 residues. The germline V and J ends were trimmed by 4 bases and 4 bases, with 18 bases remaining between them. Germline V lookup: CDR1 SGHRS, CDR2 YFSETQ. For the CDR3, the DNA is TGCGCCAGCAGCCCGCGGAGCGGGAATCGGGGAAACACCATATATTTT. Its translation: CASSPRSGNRGNTIYF.

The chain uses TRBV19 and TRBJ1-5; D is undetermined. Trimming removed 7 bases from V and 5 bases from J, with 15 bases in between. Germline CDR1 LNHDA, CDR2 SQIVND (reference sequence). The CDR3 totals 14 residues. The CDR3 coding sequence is TGTGCCAGTATGAACCCCCCGTCGGATCAGCCCCAGCATTTT. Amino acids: CASMNPPSDQPQHF.

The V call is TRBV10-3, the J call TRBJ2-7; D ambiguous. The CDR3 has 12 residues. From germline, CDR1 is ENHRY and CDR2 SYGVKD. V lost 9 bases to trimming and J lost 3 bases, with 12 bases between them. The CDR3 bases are TGTGCCATGGGTCGTCAGGACTACGAGCAGTACTTC. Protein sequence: CAMGRQDYEQYF.

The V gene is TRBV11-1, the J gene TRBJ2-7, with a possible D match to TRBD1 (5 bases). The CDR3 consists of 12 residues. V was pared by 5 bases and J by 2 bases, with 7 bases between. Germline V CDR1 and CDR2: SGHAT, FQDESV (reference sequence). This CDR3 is CASSQDTYEQYF. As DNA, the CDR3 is TGTGCCAGCAGCCAGGACACCTACGAGCAGTACTTC.

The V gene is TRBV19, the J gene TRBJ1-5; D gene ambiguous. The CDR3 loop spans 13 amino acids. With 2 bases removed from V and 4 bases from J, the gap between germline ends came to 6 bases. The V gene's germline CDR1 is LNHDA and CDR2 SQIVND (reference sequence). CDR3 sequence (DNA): TGTGCCAGTAGTATACGGGGAAATCAGCCCCAGCATTTT. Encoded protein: CASSIRGNQPQHF.

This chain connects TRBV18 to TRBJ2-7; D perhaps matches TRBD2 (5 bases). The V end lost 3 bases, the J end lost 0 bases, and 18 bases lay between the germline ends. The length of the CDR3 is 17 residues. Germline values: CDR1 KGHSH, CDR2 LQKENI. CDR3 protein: CASSPGGMGFPSYEQYF. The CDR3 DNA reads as TGTGCCAGCTCACCCGGAGGTATGGGGTTCCCCTCCTACGAGCAGTACTTC.

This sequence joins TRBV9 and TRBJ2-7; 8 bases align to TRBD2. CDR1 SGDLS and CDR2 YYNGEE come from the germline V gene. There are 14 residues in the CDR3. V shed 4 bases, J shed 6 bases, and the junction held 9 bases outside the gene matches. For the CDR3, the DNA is TGTGCCAGCAGCCCCGGGGGGGTAGTGGTCGAGCAGTACTTC. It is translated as CASSPGGVVVEQYF. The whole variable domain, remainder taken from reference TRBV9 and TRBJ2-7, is DSGVTQTPKHLITATGQRVTLRCSPRSGDLSVYWYQQSLDQGLQFLIQYYNGEERAKGNILERFSAQQFPDLHSELNLSSLELGDSALYFCASSPGGVVVEQYFGPGTRLTVT.

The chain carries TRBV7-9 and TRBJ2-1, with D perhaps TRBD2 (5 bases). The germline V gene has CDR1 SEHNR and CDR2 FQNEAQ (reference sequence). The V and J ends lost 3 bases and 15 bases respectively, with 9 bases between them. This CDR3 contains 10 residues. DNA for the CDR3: TGTGCCAGCAGCTTGACTATAATGTTCTTC. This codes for CASSLTIMFF.

The chain's CDR3 is CASTYRPILGIPEAFF. The DNA for the CDR3 is TGTGCCAGCACCTACAGGCCCATCCTTGGGATCCCTGAAGCTTTCTTT. The rearrangement links TRBV27 to TRBJ1-1, with a weak D call TRBD1 (5 bases). The germline V and J ends were trimmed by 7 bases and 6 bases, with 24 bases remaining between them. Looked up from germline, CDR1 is MNHEY and CDR2 is SMNVEV (reference sequence). This CDR3 is 16 amino acids long.

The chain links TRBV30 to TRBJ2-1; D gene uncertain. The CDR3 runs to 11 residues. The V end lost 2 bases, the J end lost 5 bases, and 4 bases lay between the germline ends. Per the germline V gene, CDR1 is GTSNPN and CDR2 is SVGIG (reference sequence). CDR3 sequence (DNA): TGTGCCTGGAGTCTAGACAATGAGCAGTTCTTC. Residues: CAWSLDNEQFF. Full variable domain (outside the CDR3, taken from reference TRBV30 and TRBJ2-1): SQTIHQWPATLVQPVGSPLSLECTVEGTSNPNLYWYRQAAGRGLQLLFYSVGIGQISSEVPQNLSASRPQDRQFILSSKKLLLSDSGFYLCAWSLDNEQFFGPGTRLTVL.

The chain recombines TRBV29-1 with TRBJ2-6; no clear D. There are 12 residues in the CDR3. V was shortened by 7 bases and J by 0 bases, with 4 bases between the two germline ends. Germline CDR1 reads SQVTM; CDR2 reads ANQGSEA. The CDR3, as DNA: TGCAGCGCAGACTCTGGGGCCAACGTCCTGACTTTC. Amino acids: CSADSGANVLTF.

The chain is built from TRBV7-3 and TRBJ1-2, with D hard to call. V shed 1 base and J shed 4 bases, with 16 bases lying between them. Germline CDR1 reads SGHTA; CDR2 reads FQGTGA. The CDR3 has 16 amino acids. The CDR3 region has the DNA TGTGCCAGCAGCTTAAGGATAGTAGCACCCATCTATGGCTACACCTTC. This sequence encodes CASSLRIVAPIYGYTF.

The CDR3 loop reads CASSVSQGGLNEQFF. Here the CDR3 DNA reads TGTGCCAGCAGCGTATCACAGGGTGGGCTCAATGAGCAGTTCTTC. The rearrangement joins TRBV9 to TRBJ2-1, with a possible D match to TRBD1 (6 bases). Germline V gene data show CDR1 as SGDLS and CDR2 as YYNGEE. The CDR3 totals 15 residues. Trimming left V 1 base short and J 6 bases short, with 14 bases between.